The next 23 T cell receptor beta chains were all read from a single sample in a study of OX40 agonist ivuxolimab in advanced cancers. Assay: immunoSEQ multiplex PCR; the TCRdb copy retains only in-frame clones and omits some. The sample contains about 62,000 clones, 70% to 80% of which appear only once. The specimen comprised CD4+ or CD8+ T cells sorted from blood, sampled in a trial of the OX40 agonist ivuxolimab. These receptors all come from an adult with an advanced solid tumor such as melanoma, head and neck, liver or kidney cancer.

This chain uses TRBV6-1 with TRBJ1-1; D uncertain. The CDR3 is 14 amino acids. Trimming removed 4 bases from V and 0 bases from J, with 9 bases in between. The V gene's germline CDR1 is MNHNS and CDR2 SASEGT. For the CDR3, the DNA is TGTGCCAGCAGTGCCACGGGGATGAACACTGAAGCTTTCTTT. Residues: CASSATGMNTEAFF.

In this sample, this clone turned up a few times. J is TRBJ2-2 and V is TRBV5-4; D is possibly TRBD2 (6 bases). The CDR3 has 16 residues. Germline CDR1 is SGHNT and CDR2 is YYREEE (reference sequence). V was clipped by 0 bases and J by 2 bases, with 11 bases between them. The CDR3 loop reads CASSLGGVENTGELFF. CDR3 nucleotide sequence: TGTGCCAGCAGCTTGGGGGGGGTGGAAAACACCGGGGAGCTGTTTTTT. The whole variable domain, filled in from reference TRBV5-4 and TRBJ2-2, reads ETGVTQSPTHLIKTRGQQVTLRCSSQSGHNTVSWYQQALGQGPQFIFQYYREEENGRGNFPPRFSGLQFPNYSSELNVNALELDDSALYLCASSLGGVENTGELFFGEGSRLTVL.

The chain uses TRBV19 and TRBJ1-5; unclear D gene. Trimming removed 3 bases from V and 1 base from J, with 10 bases in between. Germline V lookup: CDR1 LNHDA, CDR2 SQIVND (reference sequence). This CDR3 is 15 amino acids long. CDR3 residues: CASSIDGPSNQPQHF. CDR3 bases: TGTGCCAGTAGTATTGACGGACCGAGCAATCAGCCCCAGCATTTT.

The rearrangement uses TRBV21-1 and TRBJ2-1; the table's TRBD2 call for D was not verified on the DNA. TRBV21-1 is shown as a pseudogene. There are 21 residues in the CDR3. The CDR3: CASFWNPPTRTGDPNTNEQFF. In DNA, the CDR3 is TGTGCCAGCTTTTGGAACCCGCCCACGAGGACGGGAGATCCGAATACCAATGAGCAGTTCTTC.

V usage is TRBV18 and J usage is TRBJ1-3; 7 bases fit TRBD1. The CDR3 length is 16 residues. CDR1 KGHSH and CDR2 LQKENI come from the germline V gene. Unmatched junction bases numbered 5, after V lost 3 bases and J lost 0 bases. Here the CDR3 reads CASSPLRDSSGNTIYF. The CDR3 coding sequence is TGTGCCAGCTCACCTCTTCGGGACAGCTCTGGAAACACCATATATTTT. The whole variable domain, remainder taken from reference TRBV18 and TRBJ1-3, is NAGVMQNPRHLVRRRGQEARLRCSPMKGHSHVYWYRQLPEEGLKFMVYLQKENIIDESGMPKERFSAEFPKEGPSILRIQQVVRGDSAAYFCASSPLRDSSGNTIYFGEGSWLTVV.

A remark on this clone: Other DNA sequences in this specimen translate into the identical CDR3. V usage is TRBV4-1 and J usage is TRBJ2-3; 9 bases fit TRBD2. V lost 4 bases to trimming and J lost 1 base; unmatched junction nucleotides: 0. In germline, CDR1 is MGHRA, CDR2 YSYEKL. This CDR3 comprises 14 residues. The CDR3 protein is CASSLAGGTDTQYF. The CDR3 DNA sequence: TGCGCCAGCAGCCTAGCGGGAGGCACAGATACGCAGTATTTT.

The V call is TRBV7-9, the J call TRBJ2-1; 13 positions match TRBD2. The CDR3 sequence is 19 residues long. V dropped 2 bases and J dropped 2; count of bases not matched to a gene: 9. The V gene's germline CDR1 is SEHNR and CDR2 FQNEAQ (reference sequence). In nucleotides, the CDR3 is TGTGCCAGCAGCTTAACCACCAGACTAGCGGGGGGCCCCTACAATGAGCAGTTCTTC. It yields the protein CASSLTTRLAGGPYNEQFF.

The chain carries TRBV19 and TRBJ1-5; D uncertain. Germline assignment: CDR1 LNHDA and CDR2 SQIVND (reference sequence). The CDR3 contains 14 residues. V shed 3 bases and J shed 4 bases, with 10 bases lying between them. The CDR3 DNA follows: TGTGCCAGTAGTATGAGGGAGGCAAATCAGCCCCAGCATTTT. This codes for CASSMREANQPQHF.

V gene TRBV6-6 combines with J gene TRBJ1-5; D is unclear. V was trimmed by 5 bases and J by 0 bases, leaving 14 bases between them. CDR1 and CDR2 from the germline V gene are MNHNY and SVGAGI (reference sequence). This CDR3 comprises 16 residues. CDR3 protein: CASSPPERTSNQPQHF. CDR3 nucleotides: TGTGCCAGCAGTCCCCCGGAGAGGACTAGCAATCAGCCCCAGCATTTT.

V gene TRBV19 combines with J gene TRBJ2-7; 7 bases fit TRBD1. CDR1 and CDR2 from the germline V gene are LNHDA and SQIVND (reference sequence). The CDR3 runs to 13 residues. Trimming at V came to 3 bases and at J to 3 bases, leaving 2 bases not matched to a gene. The CDR3 DNA reads as TGTGCCAGTAGTATTCGACAGGGCTACGAGCAGTACTTC. Protein: CASSIRQGYEQYF.

This clone was observed once. This chain joins TRBV28 and TRBJ2-1; D possibly corresponds to TRBD2 (5 bases). The CDR3 runs 13 residues. V shed 4 bases and J shed 5 bases, with 9 bases lying between them. Germline-derived CDR1 and CDR2 are MDHEN and SYDVKM. CDR3 sequence reads: CASSSGLNNEQFF. CDR3 in DNA: TGTGCCAGCAGTTCTGGACTGAACAATGAGCAGTTCTTC.

V and J are TRBV5-4 and TRBJ1-2; perhaps TRBD1 as D (5 bases). Germline V gene lookup returns CDR1 SGHNT and CDR2 YYREEE (reference sequence). The CDR3 is made up of 15 amino acids. Trimming took 4 bases from V and 2 from J, leaving 15 bases between them. Written as DNA, the CDR3 is TGTGCCAGCAGCCCGCCGGGACGGCCAAACTATGGCTACACCTTC. Translated, it gives CASSPPGRPNYGYTF.

The V call is TRBV7-7, the J call TRBJ1-1; D is possibly TRBD1 (6 bases). The length of the CDR3 is 12 residues. The germline CDR1 and CDR2 sequences are SSHAT and FNYEAQ (reference sequence). V was shortened by 6 bases and J by 10 bases, with 15 bases between the two germline ends. The CDR3 protein is CASSSGAFGAFF. The CDR3 DNA is TGTGCCAGCAGTTCGGGGGCGTTTGGAGCTTTCTTT.

This clone was seen once. The rearrangement uses TRBV4-3 and TRBJ2-3; TRBD2 agrees at 10 bases. With 4 bases clipped from V and 5 bases from J, the junction kept 9 bases outside the gene matches. The CDR3 loop spans 16 amino acids. From germline, CDR1 is LGHNA and CDR2 YSLEER. In DNA form, the CDR3 reads TGCGCCAGCAGCCGAAAGGAAATAGCGGGGGGAGATACGCAGTATTTT. It codes for CASSRKEIAGGDTQYF.

This chain connects TRBV7-9 to TRBJ1-6; D is uncertain. The length of the CDR3 is 12 residues. Trimming shortened V by 1 base and J by 5 bases, and 0 bases separated the two germline ends. Germline assignment: CDR1 SEHNR and CDR2 FQNEAQ (reference sequence). The DNA of the CDR3 is TGTGCCAGCAGCTTAGATAATTCACCCCTCCACTTT. Encoded protein: CASSLDNSPLHF.

This rearrangement joins TRBV11-1 to TRBJ2-7, with TRBD2 identical over 7 bases. This CDR3 has 15 amino acids. J lost 4 bases, V lost 0 bases, and 6 bases had no gene match. Germline V gene data show CDR1 as SGHAT and CDR2 as FQDESV (reference sequence). The DNA for the CDR3 is TGTGCCAGCAGCTTAGCGGGGACTATATCTTACGAGCAGTACTTC. Amino acid sequence: CASSLAGTISYEQYF.

CDR3 residues: CASSVAWGSGEKLFF. CDR3 nucleotide sequence: TGTGCCAGCAGCGTAGCTTGGGGCTCGGGAGAAAAACTGTTTTTT. The V call is TRBV9, the J call TRBJ1-4; tentative D call: TRBD1 (5 bases). The CDR3 length is 15 residues. V lost 0 bases to trimming and J lost 8 bases, with 14 bases between them. Germline values: CDR1 SGDLS, CDR2 YYNGEE.

The chain employs TRBV5-4 and TRBJ1-2; D remains unclear. The CDR3 is 13 amino acids. The germline V and J ends were trimmed by 0 bases and 3 bases, with 6 bases remaining between them. Germline values: CDR1 SGHNT, CDR2 YYREEE (reference sequence). In DNA, the CDR3 is TGTGCCAGCAGCTTGGAGCACGACTATGGCTACACCTTC. Translating it yields CASSLEHDYGYTF.

J is TRBJ2-5 and V is TRBV18; D unclear. This CDR3 is built from 13 residues. Between the trimmed V and J ends, which lost 0 bases and 4 bases, there was a span of 6 bases. CDR1 is KGHSH and CDR2 is LQKENI in the germline V gene. CDR3 protein: CASSPPLAETQYF. The CDR3 bases are TGTGCCAGCTCACCACCGTTGGCAGAGACCCAGTACTTC. Full variable domain (rest looked up from reference TRBV18 and TRBJ2-5): NAGVMQNPRHLVRRRGQEARLRCSPMKGHSHVYWYRQLPEEGLKFMVYLQKENIIDESGMPKERFSAEFPKEGPSILRIQQVVRGDSAAYFCASSPPLAETQYFGPGTRLLVL.

This chain connects TRBV28 to TRBJ2-5; 11 bases match TRBD2. Trimming cost V 6 bases and J 4 bases; bases outside gene matches: 16. This CDR3 contains 18 residues. Looked up from germline, CDR1 is MDHEN and CDR2 is SYDVKM. CDR3 nucleotides: TGTGCCAGCAGACCCTGGGGGGGGGTAGCGGGAGGGCCAGAGACCCAGTACTTC. This codes for CASRPWGGVAGGPETQYF.

The chain is built from TRBV7-2 and TRBJ1-6; D is undetermined. CDR3 length: 14 amino acids. V dropped 6 bases and J dropped 4 bases, with 10 bases sitting between them. Germline values: CDR1 SGHTA, CDR2 FQGNSA. The CDR3 here is CASRLGPYNSPLHF. The CDR3 region has the DNA TGTGCCAGCAGGCTAGGACCTTATAATTCACCCCTCCACTTT.

This sequence joins TRBV7-6 and TRBJ2-5, with D uncertain. V was shortened by 2 bases and J by 4 bases, with 11 bases between the two germline ends. Germline CDR1 is SGHVS and CDR2 is FNYEAQ. This CDR3 region has 14 residues. Here the CDR3 reads CASSLQIAGETQYF. The CDR3 DNA follows: TGTGCCAGCAGCTTACAGATAGCAGGAGAGACCCAGTACTTC.

The chain combines TRBV5-1 with TRBJ2-4; TRBD2 matches 11 bases. The CDR3 has 17 amino acids. Germline V gene data show CDR1 as SGHRS and CDR2 as YFSETQ. V shed 2 bases and J 0 bases; nucleotides not matched to a gene: 4. The CDR3 is CASSFSGGGLAKNIQYF. The CDR3 DNA is TGCGCCAGCAGCTTTAGCGGGGGGGGCCTAGCCAAAAACATTCAGTACTTC.